The 3 T cell receptor beta chains in this list originate from one sample, sequenced in a study of T-cell reconstitution after alpha-beta-depleted transplantation in children. Library preparation (for TCRbeta) was performed with unique molecular identifiers. TCRdb re-called the PCR reads with MiXCR, one entry per CDR3 protein. In the table there are roughly 400,000 distinct CDR3 sequences, around 46% of which are singletons. The sequenced sample was PBMCs, obtained before TCRalphabeta/CD19-depleted stem cell transplant. These receptors were obtained from a girl aged 2-15 years with aplastic anemia, due to receive a stem cell transplant.

This sequence joins TRBV15 and TRBJ2-7; D not resolved. V lost 3 bases and J lost 6, with 12 bases in between. CDR1 and CDR2 from the germline V gene are LNHNV and YYDKDF (reference sequence). The CDR3 has 13 amino acids. CDR3 DNA sequence: TGTGCCACCAGCAGCAGGTCTTCTGGCGAGCAGTACTTC. Protein sequence: CATSSRSSGEQYF.

The gene calls are TRBV5-1 and TRBJ2-3, with D possibly being TRBD1 (5 bases). Germline assignment: CDR1 SGHRS and CDR2 YFSETQ. V dropped 2 bases and J dropped 2 bases, with 12 bases sitting between them. The CDR3 is made up of 15 amino acids. The CDR3 reads CASSFRGYNTDTQYF. The CDR3 bases are TGCGCCAGCAGCTTTAGGGGATACAACACAGATACGCAGTATTTT.

This rearrangement joins TRBV20-1 to TRBJ1-5, with D unclear. V shed 4 bases and J shed 1 base, with 8 bases lying between them. Per the germline V gene, CDR1 is DFQATT and CDR2 is SNEGSKA (reference sequence). This CDR3 contains 13 residues. The CDR3 reads CSAKYQSNQPQHF. CDR3 DNA: TGCAGTGCTAAGTACCAGAGCAATCAGCCCCAGCATTTT.